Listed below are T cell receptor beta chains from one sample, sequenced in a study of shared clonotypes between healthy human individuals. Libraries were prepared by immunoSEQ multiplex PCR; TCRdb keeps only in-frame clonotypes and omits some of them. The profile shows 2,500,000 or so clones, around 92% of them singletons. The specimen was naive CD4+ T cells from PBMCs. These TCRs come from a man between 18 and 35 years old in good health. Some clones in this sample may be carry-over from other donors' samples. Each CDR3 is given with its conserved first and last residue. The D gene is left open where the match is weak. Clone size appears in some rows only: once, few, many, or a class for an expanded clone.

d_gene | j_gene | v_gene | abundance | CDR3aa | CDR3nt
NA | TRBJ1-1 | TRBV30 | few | CAWTDFVYTEAFF | TGTGCCTGGACCGATTTCGTGTACACTGAAGCTTTCTTT
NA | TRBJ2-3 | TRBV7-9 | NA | CASSLGGATDTQYF | TGTGCCAGCAGCTTAGGAGGGGCCACAGATACGCAGTATTTT
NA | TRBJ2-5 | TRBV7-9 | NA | CASAPGGQETQYF | TGTGCCAGCGCACCTGGGGGACAAGAGACCCAGTACTTC
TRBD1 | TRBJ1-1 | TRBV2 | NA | CASSDGGTGRRGTEAFF | TGTGCCAGCAGTGACGGGGGGACAGGGAGAAGGGGCACTGAAGCTTTCTTT
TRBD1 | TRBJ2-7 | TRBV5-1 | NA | CASSLDGQDYEQYF | TGCGCCAGCAGCTTGGATGGACAGGACTACGAGCAGTACTTC
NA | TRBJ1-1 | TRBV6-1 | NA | CASSVEPFQTEAFF | TGTGCCAGCAGTGTGGAGCCATTTCAGACTGAAGCTTTCTTT
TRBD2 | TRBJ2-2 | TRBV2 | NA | CASSGASGRTTGELFF | TGTGCCAGCAGTGGAGCCAGCGGGAGGACCACCGGGGAGCTGTTTTTT
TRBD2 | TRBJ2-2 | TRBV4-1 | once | CASSQASGRALLAKSGELFF | TGCGCCAGCAGCCAAGCTAGCGGGAGGGCCTTGTTGGCTAAATCCGGGGAGCTGTTTTTT
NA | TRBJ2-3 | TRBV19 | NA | CASRRGATIRTDTQYF | TGTGCCAGTAGGCGAGGCGCAACGATCCGAACAGATACGCAGTATTTT
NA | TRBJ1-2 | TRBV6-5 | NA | CASSHDVGSYGYTF | TGTGCCAGCAGCCACGACGTGGGTAGCTATGGCTACACCTTC
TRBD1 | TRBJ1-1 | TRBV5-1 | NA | CASSLGSGWQGVDRDTEAFF | TGCGCCAGCAGCTTGGGTTCGGGGTGGCAGGGGGTTGACCGCGACACTGAAGCTTTCTTT
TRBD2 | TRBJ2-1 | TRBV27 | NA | CASSFFIGEGTYNEQFF | TGTGCCAGCAGTTTTTTTATCGGGGAGGGCACCTACAATGAGCAGTTCTTC
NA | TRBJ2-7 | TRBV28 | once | CASSYPGHVYEQYF | TGTGCCAGCAGTTACCCGGGACACGTCTACGAGCAGTACTTC
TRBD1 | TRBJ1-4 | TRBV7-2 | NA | CASSRSLTGVHEKLFF | TGTGCCAGCAGTCGATCGCTGACAGGGGTTCATGAAAAACTGTTTTTT
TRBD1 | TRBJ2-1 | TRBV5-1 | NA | CASSLDPGGLEQFF | TGCGCCAGCAGCTTGGACCCAGGGGGCCTGGAGCAGTTCTTC
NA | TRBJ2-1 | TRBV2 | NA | CASSPRRVSYNEQFF | TGTGCCAGCAGTCCCCGGCGGGTCTCCTACAATGAGCAGTTCTTC
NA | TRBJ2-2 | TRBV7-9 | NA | CASSFGVNMFANTGELFF | TGTGCCAGCAGCTTCGGAGTGAACATGTTCGCGAACACCGGGGAGCTGTTTTTT
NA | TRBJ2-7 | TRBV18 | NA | CASSPRQTYEQYF | TGTGCCAGCTCACCCAGACAGACCTACGAGCAGTACTTC
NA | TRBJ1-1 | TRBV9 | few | CASNVGGMNTEAFF | TGTGCCAGCAACGTCGGGGGCATGAACACTGAAGCTTTCTTT
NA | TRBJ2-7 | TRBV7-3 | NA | CASSSVTGSRGHEQYF | TGTGCCAGCAGTTCGGTTACGGGAAGTAGAGGACACGAGCAGTACTTC
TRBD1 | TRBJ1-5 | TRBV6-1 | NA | CASGQGNQPQHF | TGTGCCAGTGGACAGGGTAATCAGCCCCAGCATTTT
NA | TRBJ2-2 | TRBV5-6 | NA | CASSWGQNTGELFF | TGTGCCAGCAGCTGGGGACAAAACACCGGGGAGCTGTTTTTT
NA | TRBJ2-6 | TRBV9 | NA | CASSRMTGDNVLTF | TGTGCCAGCAGTCGAATGACAGGCGACAACGTCCTGACTTTC
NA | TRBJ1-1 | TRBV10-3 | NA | CATSPNIGEAFF | TGTGCCACAAGCCCCAATATAGGTGAAGCTTTCTTT
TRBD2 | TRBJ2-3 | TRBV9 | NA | CASSARTSGDTQYF | TGTGCCAGCAGCGCGAGGACTAGCGGAGATACGCAGTATTTT
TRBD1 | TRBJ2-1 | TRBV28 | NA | CASSPAGTGTNEQFF | TGTGCCAGCAGTCCCGCCGGGACAGGGACCAATGAGCAGTTCTTC
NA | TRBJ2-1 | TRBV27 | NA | CASSPTRNEQFF | TGTGCCAGCAGTCCCACTCGGAATGAGCAGTTCTTC
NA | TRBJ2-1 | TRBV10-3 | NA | CAISLGLPPDHNEQFF | TGTGCCATCAGCCTGGGGTTGCCTCCCGACCACAATGAGCAGTTCTTC
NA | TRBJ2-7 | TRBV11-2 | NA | CASQGRGPYEQYF | TGTGCCAGCCAAGGTAGGGGTCCCTACGAGCAGTACTTC
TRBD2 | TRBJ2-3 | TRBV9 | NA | CASSVVSGHTDTQYF | TGTGCCAGCAGCGTAGTTAGCGGGCACACAGATACGCAGTATTTT
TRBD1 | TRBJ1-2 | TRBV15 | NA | CATSLGTGGFYGYTF | TGTGCCACCAGCCTCGGGACAGGGGGATTCTATGGCTACACCTTC
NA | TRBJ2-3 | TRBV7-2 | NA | CASSLGGRASTDTQYF | TGTGCCAGCAGCTTAGGCGGCAGGGCTAGCACAGATACGCAGTATTTT
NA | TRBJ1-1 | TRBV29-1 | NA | CSVGSPNTEAFF | TGCAGCGTTGGTTCCCCGAACACTGAAGCTTTCTTT
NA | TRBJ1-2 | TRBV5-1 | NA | CASSQGVYGYTF | TGCGCCAGCAGCCAGGGAGTCTATGGCTACACCTTC
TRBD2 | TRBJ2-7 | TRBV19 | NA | CASSPPGRANYEQYF | TGTGCCAGTAGTCCACCTGGGAGGGCGAATTACGAGCAGTACTTC
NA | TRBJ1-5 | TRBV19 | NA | CASSIDYSNQPQHF | TGTGCCAGTAGTATTGATTATAGCAATCAGCCCCAGCATTTT
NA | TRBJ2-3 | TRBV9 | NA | CASSVGPTSTDTQYF | TGTGCCAGCAGCGTCGGCCCTACTAGCACAGATACGCAGTATTTT
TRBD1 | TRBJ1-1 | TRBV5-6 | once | CASSFPGQMNTEAFF | TGTGCCAGCAGCTTCCCGGGACAGATGAACACTGAAGCTTTCTTT
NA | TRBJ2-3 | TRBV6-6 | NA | CASSPGLGTHTDTQYF | TGTGCCAGCAGCCCCGGCCTGGGAACGCACACAGATACGCAGTATTTT
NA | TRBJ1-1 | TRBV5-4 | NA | CASSLGQHLPLNTEAFF | TGTGCCAGCAGCTTAGGACAGCACCTACCATTGAACACTGAAGCTTTCTTT
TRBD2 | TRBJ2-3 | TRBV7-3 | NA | CASSPGLAGVQYF | TGTGCCAGCAGCCCGGGACTAGCGGGAGTGCAGTATTTT
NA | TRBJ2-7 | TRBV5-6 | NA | CASSLGQVSTYEQYF | TGTGCCAGCAGCTTGGGACAGGTTTCAACCTACGAGCAGTACTTC
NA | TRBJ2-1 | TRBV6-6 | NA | CASSYSYSINEQFF | TGTGCCAGCAGTTACTCGTACAGCATTAATGAGCAGTTCTTC
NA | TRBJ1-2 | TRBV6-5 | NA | CASSYSAGGYGYTF | TGTGCCAGCAGTTACTCGGCAGGAGGGTATGGCTACACCTTC
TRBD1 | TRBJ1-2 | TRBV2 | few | CASGGQGYGYTF | TGTGCCAGCGGTGGACAGGGGTATGGCTACACCTTC
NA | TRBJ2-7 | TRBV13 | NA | CASSSRRLGGYYEQYF | TGTGCCAGCAGCTCCCGGAGGTTGGGCGGCTACTACGAGCAGTACTTC
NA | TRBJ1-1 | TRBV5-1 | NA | CASSLDRINTEAFF | TGCGCCAGCAGCTTAGACAGGATTAACACTGAAGCTTTCTTT
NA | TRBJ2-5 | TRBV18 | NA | CASSPLQGETQYF | TGTGCCAGCTCACCACTGCAGGGAGAGACCCAGTACTTC
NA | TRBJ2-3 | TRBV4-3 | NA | CASSQAFREYGDTQYF | TGCGCCAGCAGCCAAGCTTTCCGGGAATACGGGGATACGCAGTATTTT
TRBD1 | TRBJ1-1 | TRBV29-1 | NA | CSVEQQGNENTEAFF | TGCAGCGTTGAACAACAGGGGAATGAGAACACTGAAGCTTTCTTT
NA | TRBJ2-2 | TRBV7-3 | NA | CASSLLTGAGELFF | TGTGCCAGCAGCTTATTGACGGGGGCCGGGGAGCTGTTTTTT
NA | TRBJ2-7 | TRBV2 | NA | CASSQEGGPYEQYF | TGTGCCAGCAGCCAGGAGGGCGGGCCATACGAGCAGTACTTC
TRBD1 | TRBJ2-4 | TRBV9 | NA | CASSVAAGGNIQYF | TGTGCCAGCAGCGTAGCGGCAGGGGGAAACATTCAGTACTTC
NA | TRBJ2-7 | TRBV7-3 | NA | CASSLTRAGEQYF | TGTGCCAGCAGCTTAACTAGGGCGGGCGAGCAGTACTTC
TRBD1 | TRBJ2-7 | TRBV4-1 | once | CASSTRDRAYEQYF | TGCGCCAGCAGCACCCGGGACAGGGCCTACGAGCAGTACTTC
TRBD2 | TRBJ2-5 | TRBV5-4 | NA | CASQLAGGFQETQYF | TGTGCCAGCCAACTAGCGGGGGGATTCCAAGAGACCCAGTACTTC
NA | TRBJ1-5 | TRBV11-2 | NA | CASSLTRDSNQPQHF | TGTGCCAGCAGCTTAACCAGGGATAGCAATCAGCCCCAGCATTTT
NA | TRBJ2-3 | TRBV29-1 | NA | CSVSGDVITDTQYF | TGCAGCGTTTCAGGGGACGTTATCACAGATACGCAGTATTTT
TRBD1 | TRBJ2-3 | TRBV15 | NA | CATSRELWQGAGKSTDTQYF | TGTGCCACCAGCAGAGAACTCTGGCAGGGGGCCGGAAAGAGCACAGATACGCAGTATTTT
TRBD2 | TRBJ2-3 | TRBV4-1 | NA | CASSPPSGRAGGTQYF | TGCGCCAGCAGCCCACCTAGCGGGAGGGCCGGAGGTACGCAGTATTTT